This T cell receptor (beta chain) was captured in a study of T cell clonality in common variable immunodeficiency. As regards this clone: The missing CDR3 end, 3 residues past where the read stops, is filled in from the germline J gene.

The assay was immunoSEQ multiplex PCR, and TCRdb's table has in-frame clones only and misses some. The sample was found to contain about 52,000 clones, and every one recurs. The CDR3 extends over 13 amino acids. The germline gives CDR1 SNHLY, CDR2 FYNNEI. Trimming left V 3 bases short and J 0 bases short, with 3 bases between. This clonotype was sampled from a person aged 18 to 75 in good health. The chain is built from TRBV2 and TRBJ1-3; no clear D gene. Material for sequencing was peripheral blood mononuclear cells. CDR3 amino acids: CASSDYSGNTIYF. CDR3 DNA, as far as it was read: TGTGCCAGCAGTGACTACTCTGGAAACACC.